A selection of T cell receptor beta chains follows, all from one sample in a study of shared clonotypes between healthy human individuals. Sequencing used immunoSEQ multiplex PCR; TCRdb keeps in-frame clones, though not all of them. The sample contains millions of clones, about 92% of which appear only once. Material for sequencing was naive CD8+ T cells from PBMCs. These receptors all come from a man younger than 30 in good health. Some clones in this sample may be carry-over from other donors' samples. Each CDR3 is given with its conserved first and last residue. D genes are given only for firm matches. For some rows the clone size is stated as once, few or many, or as a class when expanded; others skip it.

clone size: NA; J gene: TRBJ1-2; V gene: TRBV7-9; D gene: NA; CDR3 protein: CASSSMNYGYTF; CDR3 DNA: TGTGCCAGCAGCTCCATGAACTATGGCTACACCTTC
clone size: NA; J gene: TRBJ1-1; V gene: TRBV18; D gene: TRBD1; CDR3 protein: CASSPSRQGVNTEAFF; CDR3 DNA: TGTGCCAGCTCACCGTCCCGACAGGGAGTGAACACTGAAGCTTTCTTT
clone size: NA; J gene: TRBJ2-7; V gene: TRBV27; D gene: NA; CDR3 protein: CASSSNGNSGYEQYF; CDR3 DNA: TGTGCCAGCAGTTCAAACGGGAACTCGGGGTACGAGCAGTACTTC
clone size: once; J gene: TRBJ2-1; V gene: TRBV27; D gene: NA; CDR3 protein: CASSSRTAGLHNEQFF; CDR3 DNA: TGTGCCAGCAGTAGTAGGACAGCGGGTTTGCACAATGAGCAGTTCTTC
clone size: once; J gene: TRBJ2-3; V gene: TRBV4-3; D gene: NA; CDR3 protein: CASSRGGGSADTQYF; CDR3 DNA: TGCGCCAGCAGCCGCGGGGGCGGGAGCGCAGATACGCAGTATTTT
clone size: few; J gene: TRBJ1-1; V gene: TRBV29-1; D gene: TRBD1; CDR3 protein: CSVGTVEAFF; CDR3 DNA: TGCAGCGTCGGGACAGTTGAAGCTTTCTTT
clone size: NA; J gene: TRBJ2-7; V gene: TRBV27; D gene: NA; CDR3 protein: CASSLAGAYEQYF; CDR3 DNA: TGTGCCAGCAGTTTGGCAGGGGCTTACGAGCAGTACTTC
clone size: NA; J gene: TRBJ1-1; V gene: TRBV7-9; D gene: NA; CDR3 protein: CASSLASRLHTEAFF; CDR3 DNA: TGTGCCAGCAGCTTAGCGTCCAGGCTCCACACTGAAGCTTTCTTT
clone size: NA; J gene: TRBJ1-1; V gene: TRBV4-2; D gene: NA; CDR3 protein: CASSLPKATEAFF; CDR3 DNA: TGTGCCAGCAGCCTCCCAAAAGCCACTGAAGCTTTCTTT
clone size: NA; J gene: TRBJ2-3; V gene: TRBV28; D gene: NA; CDR3 protein: CASSLESSSDTQYF; CDR3 DNA: TGTGCCAGCAGTTTAGAATCATCTTCAGATACGCAGTATTTT
clone size: NA; J gene: TRBJ2-1; V gene: TRBV19; D gene: NA; CDR3 protein: CASSAGKVGNEQFF; CDR3 DNA: TGTGCCAGTAGTGCCGGGAAGGTAGGCAATGAGCAGTTCTTC
clone size: NA; J gene: TRBJ2-7; V gene: TRBV7-9; D gene: TRBD2; CDR3 protein: CASSGLAATFYEQYF; CDR3 DNA: TGTGCCAGCAGCGGACTAGCGGCCACCTTCTACGAGCAGTACTTC
clone size: NA; J gene: TRBJ1-5; V gene: TRBV4-1; D gene: NA; CDR3 protein: CASSQEMTFSNQPQHF; CDR3 DNA: TGCGCCAGCAGCCAAGAGATGACGTTTAGCAATCAGCCCCAGCATTTT
clone size: NA; J gene: TRBJ2-7; V gene: TRBV7-8; D gene: NA; CDR3 protein: CASSSQGNEQYF; CDR3 DNA: TGTGCCAGCAGTTCTCAGGGGAACGAGCAGTACTTC
clone size: few; J gene: TRBJ1-1; V gene: TRBV19; D gene: TRBD1; CDR3 protein: CASSVDRATEAFF; CDR3 DNA: TGTGCCAGTAGTGTTGACAGGGCCACTGAAGCTTTCTTT
clone size: NA; J gene: TRBJ2-1; V gene: TRBV4-1; D gene: NA; CDR3 protein: CASSQVLWGHEQFF; CDR3 DNA: TGCGCCAGCAGCCAAGTACTCTGGGGGCATGAGCAGTTCTTC
clone size: NA; J gene: TRBJ2-7; V gene: TRBV6-6; D gene: TRBD2; CDR3 protein: CASSPGGYEQYF; CDR3 DNA: TGTGCCAGCAGCCCCGGGGGGTACGAGCAGTACTTC
clone size: NA; J gene: TRBJ1-5; V gene: TRBV19; D gene: TRBD1; CDR3 protein: CASRDRGIGHTPQHF; CDR3 DNA: TGTGCCAGTAGAGACAGGGGGATAGGTCACACGCCCCAGCATTTT
clone size: NA; J gene: TRBJ2-5; V gene: TRBV11-2; D gene: TRBD1; CDR3 protein: CASSPPRGRMVQETQYF; CDR3 DNA: TGTGCCAGCAGCCCCCCTAGGGGGCGGATGGTGCAAGAGACCCAGTACTTC
clone size: once; J gene: TRBJ2-1; V gene: TRBV9; D gene: TRBD1; CDR3 protein: CASSPGQLYNEQFF; CDR3 DNA: TGTGCCAGCAGCCCGGGACAGCTCTACAATGAGCAGTTCTTC